This T cell receptor (beta chain) was profiled in a study of OX40 agonist ivuxolimab in advanced cancers. Across the study: In this trial design, patients received ivuxolimab intravenously at 0.01 to 10 mg/kg every 2 weeks.

As to this clone: The target antigen is unknown.

Overall study results and limits: Averaging showed that CD8+ T cells had more expanded clones than CD4+ did.

Generated by immunoSEQ multiplex PCR, the TCRdb table keeps only in-frame clones and is missing some. The table shows about 45,000 clones, with more than 75% occurring only once. Baseline was the first blood sampling point, followed by cycle 4 day 1 and cycle 7 day 1. V lost 10 bases and J lost 4; bases outside the gene matches: 7. Germline V gene sequence: CDR1 LNHDA, CDR2 SQIVND (reference sequence). The CDR3 covers 14 residues. The material sequenced was CD4+ or CD8+ T cells sorted from blood, taken in a trial of the OX40 agonist ivuxolimab. V gene TRBV19 combines with J gene TRBJ2-5; 12 nucleotides match TRBD1. The TCR comes from an adult with an advanced solid tumor such as melanoma, head and neck, liver or kidney cancer. DNA for the CDR3: TGTGCCACGACCGGGACAGGGGGCCGAGAGACCCAGTACTTC. Translated: CATTGTGGRETQYF.